This TCR beta chain was retrieved from a study of control samples from healthy donors and cancer patients (dated by TCRdb to about 2020). As for this clone: The antigen it binds to is not known. One base away there is no much larger clone; base qualities are not given.

The receptor library was made with the immunoSEQ multiplex PCR assay. TCRdb holds this immuneACCESS table with in-frame rearrangements only. Some clones are missing; in checked studies, unresolved V genes explain under half, and the rest has no known cause. The sample table contains about 94,000 clones; only one count was recorded for around nine tenths of them. The ten most abundant clones make up around 3.5% of the sample. The TCR comes from a woman in her late teens or twenties in good health. What was sequenced was blood.

The nucleotide sequence reads as follows: TGCGCCAGCAGTATACTAGCGGGGGAGACAGATACGCAGTATTTT. This is translated as CASSILAGETDTQYF. This chain is built from TRBV23-1 and TRBJ2-3, and TRBD2 matches 11 of the central bases. TRBV23-1 is an ORF for which the function is uncertain. V lost 5 bases and J lost 3 bases, and the count of bases not matched to a germline gene is 4. The CDR3 spans 15 residues, from the cysteine through the phenylalanine. The DNA shown is the 45-base CDR3, in frame from base 1.